The 21 T cell receptor beta chains given below trace back to one sample, sequenced in a study of T cells in Graves' hyperthyroidism and ophthalmopathy. Amplification targeted TCR beta CDR3 regions from RNA transcripts. Using the HTBI primer set, a first-round RT-PCR was run on the TCR CDR3. Using its own MiXCR run on the multiplex PCR reads, TCRdb lists one record per CDR3 protein. Among approximately 560,000 distinct CDR3 sequences, around 14% were seen once, and the ten largest hold under 7.5%. Material for sequencing was blood. The receptors stem from a woman aged 25-40 years with Graves' hyperthyroidism.

The genes are TRBV15 and TRBJ2-1; the match to TRBD2 covers 12 bases. Germline-derived CDR1 and CDR2 are LNHNV and YYDKDF (reference sequence). The CDR3 runs to 17 residues. V lost 3 bases, J lost 7 bases, and 10 bases stayed unmatched. CDR3 DNA: TGTGCCACCAGCAGCGAAAAGACTAGCGGGAGCCGTAATGAGCAGTTCTTC. Its protein is CATSSEKTSGSRNEQFF.

This clonotype was counted a few times. The CDR3, as DNA: TGTGCCAGCAGTTTATGGCCGACAGGGGAATTCAGGGAGACCCAGTACTTC. It translates to CASSLWPTGEFRETQYF. The chain combines TRBV28 with TRBJ2-5, with TRBD1 identical over 8 bases. This CDR3 has 17 amino acids. V was clipped by 0 bases and J by 5 bases; unmatched bases: 11. Germline V CDR1 and CDR2: MDHEN, SYDVKM.

The gene calls are TRBV12-3 or TRBV12-4 and TRBJ1-3; no definite D call. V was pared by 3 bases and J by 15 bases, with 9 bases between. This CDR3 spans 10 amino acids. This CDR3 reads CASSFDRQYF. The CDR3 region has the DNA TGTGCCAGCAGTTTTGACCGCCAATATTTT.

This clonotype was detected ten times or more. The CDR3 spells CASRSTPLEAFF. CDR3 coding DNA: TGTGCCAGCAGAAGTACCCCGCTTGAAGCTTTCTTT. The gene calls are TRBV27 and TRBJ1-1, with D unclear. V lost 6 bases, J lost 7 bases, and 12 bases lay in between. The CDR3 extends over 12 amino acids. From germline, CDR1 is MNHEY and CDR2 SMNVEV (reference sequence).

The chain employs TRBV10-1 and TRBJ2-3; D possibly corresponds to TRBD1 (5 bases). Judging by the DNA end, TRBJ1-5 fits better; the J call may be wrong. CDR1 is WNHNN and CDR2 is SYGVQD in the germline V gene (reference sequence). The CDR3 loop spans 18 amino acids. CDR3 in DNA: TGCGCCAGCAGTGAGGGGGCTGTGTCACTAGCTTCCCCAGATACGCAGCATTTT. Protein product: CASSEGAVSLASPDTQHF.

The CDR3 spells CASSPSSGSNEQFF. The CDR3 region has the DNA TGTGCCAGCAGCCCCTCTAGCGGGAGCAATGAGCAGTTCTTC. This sequence joins TRBV3-1 and TRBJ2-1, with 10 bases lining up with TRBD2. Germline lookup yields CDR1 LGHDT and CDR2 YNNKEL (reference sequence). J gave up 6 bases and V 4 bases, and 3 bases lay outside the gene matches. The CDR3 spans 14 residues.

In this sample, this clonotype turned up a few times. The rearrangement joins TRBV27 to TRBJ2-5; possible D gene TRBD1, 6 bases. V dropped 5 bases and J dropped 1 base, with 20 bases sitting between them. The CDR3 sequence is 17 residues long. Germline CDR1 is MNHEY and CDR2 is SMNVEV (reference sequence). The CDR3 sequence is CASSTLQQGPIQETQYF. The CDR3 region has the DNA TGTGCCAGCAGTACCCTACAACAGGGACCGATCCAAGAGACCCAGTACTTC.

This clonotype was seen more than once but under ten times. This chain joins TRBV5-1 and TRBJ2-5; 10 positions agree with TRBD2. The CDR3 length is 14 residues. Germline CDR1 SGHRS, CDR2 YFSETQ. Unmatched junction bases numbered 6, after V lost 5 bases and J lost 5 bases. The CDR3 nucleotides are TGCGCCAGCAGGCGGGTGACTAGCGGGGAGACCCAGTACTTC. Encoded protein: CASRRVTSGETQYF. Full variable domain (missing parts from reference TRBV5-1 and TRBJ2-5): KAGVTQTPRYLIKTRGQQVTLSCSPISGHRSVSWYQQTPGQGLQFLFEYFSETQRNKGNFPGRFSGRQFSNSRSEMNVSTLELGDSALYLCASRRVTSGETQYFGPGTRLLVL.

The chain joins TRBV9 to TRBJ2-7; D is uncertain. With 0 bases removed from V and 2 bases from J, the gap between germline ends came to 9 bases. The CDR3 covers 14 residues. In germline, CDR1 is SGDLS, CDR2 YYNGEE. The chain's CDR3 is CASSVVQDPYEQYF. CDR3 nucleotides: TGTGCCAGCAGCGTAGTCCAAGATCCCTACGAGCAGTACTTC. The full variable domain, with the rest looked up from reference TRBV9 and TRBJ2-7, is DSGVTQTPKHLITATGQRVTLRCSPRSGDLSVYWYQQSLDQGLQFLIQYYNGEERAKGNILERFSAQQFPDLHSELNLSSLELGDSALYFCASSVVQDPYEQYFGPGTRLTVT.

This clonotype was observed many times. This rearrangement joins TRBV20-1 to TRBJ2-7; D gene ambiguous. The CDR3 is 13 amino acids. Germline-derived CDR1 and CDR2 are DFQATT and SNEGSKA (reference sequence). V gave up 1 base and J gave up 4 bases, with 11 bases separating them. The CDR3 protein is CSARGPGWYEQYF. CDR3 in DNA: TGCAGTGCTAGAGGACCGGGTTGGTACGAGCAGTACTTC.

The rearrangement links TRBV30 to TRBJ2-1; the match to TRBD2 covers 8 bases. The CDR3 extends over 11 amino acids. Per the germline V gene, CDR1 is GTSNPN and CDR2 is SVGIG (reference sequence). The CDR3 spells CAREGYDEQFF. The CDR3, as DNA: TGTGCACGGGAGGGGTACGATGAGCAGTTCTTC. Together with reference TRBV30 and TRBJ2-1, the CDR3 gives the full variable domain: SQTIHQWPATLVQPVGSPLSLECTVEGTSNPNLYWYRQAAGRGLQLLFYSVGIGQISSEVPQNLSASRPQDRQFILSSKKLLLSDSGFYLCAREGYDEQFFGPGTRLTVL.

This clonotype occurred many times. The genes are TRBV7-2 and TRBJ2-1, with D possibly being TRBD2 (5 bases). The CDR3 length is 19 residues. CDR1 SGHTA and CDR2 FQGNSA come from the germline V gene. V was trimmed by 1 base and J by 8 bases, leaving 27 bases between them. The CDR3 protein is CASSLGHNWLARKRDEQFF. The CDR3 bases are TGTGCCAGCAGCTTAGGGCATAATTGGCTAGCCAGAAAACGGGATGAGCAGTTCTTC.

This clonotype was observed at least ten times. The CDR3 spells CASSIQTGSPSDEQYF. In DNA form, the CDR3 reads TGTGCCAGCTCCATACAAACCGGGTCTCCTTCGGACGAGCAGTACTTC. V gene TRBV6-2 or TRBV6-3 combines with J gene TRBJ2-7, with unresolved D. Germline V gene data show CDR1 as MNHEY and CDR2 as SVGEGT. This CDR3 has 16 residues. V was pared by 8 bases and J by 5 bases, with 25 bases between.

This clonotype was counted only a few times. This sequence joins TRBV7-9 and TRBJ2-5; D not certain. CDR1 SEHNR and CDR2 FQNEAQ come from the germline V gene (reference sequence). V was cut by 0 bases and J by 0 bases, with 11 bases left in between. The CDR3 spans 16 residues. The CDR3 reads CASSLAARTHQETQYF. In DNA form, the CDR3 reads TGTGCCAGCAGCTTAGCGGCTAGAACCCACCAAGAGACCCAGTACTTC. The whole variable domain, remainder taken from reference TRBV7-9 and TRBJ2-5, is DTGVSQNPRHKITKRGQNVTFRCDPISEHNRLYWYRQTLGQGPEFLTYFQNEAQLEKSRLLSDRFSAERPKGSFSTLEIQRTEQGDSAMYLCASSLAARTHQETQYFGPGTRLLVL.

This clonotype was seen many times. This chain uses TRBV2 with TRBJ2-1; TRBD1 might be the D (5 bases). Germline CDR1 and CDR2: SNHLY and FYNNEI. Trimming pared 6 bases from V and 3 bases from J, leaving 9 bases between. This CDR3 has 13 residues. The CDR3 is CASRLGVYNEQFF. The CDR3 DNA follows: TGTGCCAGCAGGCTAGGGGTCTACAATGAGCAGTTCTTC.

This clonotype has more than one count but fewer than ten. The genes are TRBV7-9 and TRBJ1-1, with D unresolved. From germline, CDR1 is SEHNR and CDR2 FQNEAQ (reference sequence). The CDR3 spans 13 residues. V shed 5 bases and J shed 0 bases, with 7 bases lying between them. The CDR3 coding sequence is TGTGCCAGCAGCCACGCGATGAACACTGAAGCTTTCTTT. Translating gives CASSHAMNTEAFF.

This clonotype was seen just once. V is TRBV3-1 and J is TRBJ1-3; D remains unclear. Germline CDR1 and CDR2: LGHDT and YNNKEL (reference sequence). CDR3 length equals 17 residues. Between the trimmed V and J ends, which lost 0 bases and 0 bases, there was a span of 12 bases. CDR3 sequence reads: CASSQERQRYSGNTIYF. Written as DNA, the CDR3 is TGTGCCAGCAGCCAAGAGAGGCAGAGATACTCTGGAAACACCATATATTTT.

This clonotype was seen repeatedly, ten times or more. CDR3 amino acids: CSASDTTGQGVNYGYTF. CDR3 sequence (DNA): TGCAGTGCTAGCGACACGACGGGACAGGGAGTTAACTATGGCTACACCTTC. The J gene is TRBJ1-2, the V gene TRBV20-1; 9 positions agree with TRBD1. This CDR3 has 17 amino acids. Germline values: CDR1 DFQATT, CDR2 SNEGSKA (reference sequence). The V gene end was trimmed by 3 bases and the J gene end by 1 base; junction bases not matched to a gene: 12.

This clonotype was counted many times. This chain connects TRBV12-3 or TRBV12-4 to TRBJ2-5, with D hard to call. Trimming left V 5 bases short and J 11 bases short, with 12 bases between. This CDR3 comprises 11 residues. CDR3 sequence reads: CASSRPGVQYF. The CDR3 DNA follows: TGTGCCAGCAGTCGCCCTGGGGTACAGTACTTC.

This rearrangement joins TRBV7-9 to TRBJ1-1; no definite D call. The CDR3 runs to 11 residues. V gave up 8 bases and J gave up 4 bases, with 8 bases separating them. The V gene's germline CDR1 is SEHNR and CDR2 FQNEAQ (reference sequence). CDR3 coding DNA: TGTGCCAGCGGTTTTGGCACTGAAGCTTTCTTT. This encodes CASGFGTEAFF.

This clonotype was seen repeatedly, ten times or more. V usage is TRBV3-1 and J usage is TRBJ2-7, with 12 bases aligning to TRBD2. The V segment lost 4 bases and the J segment 5 bases; nucleotides outside the gene matches: 6. CDR1 LGHDT and CDR2 YNNKEL come from the germline V gene (reference sequence). The CDR3 runs to 15 residues. CDR3 sequence: CASSRLAGDWDEQYF. The CDR3 bases are TGTGCCAGCAGCCGACTAGCGGGAGACTGGGACGAGCAGTACTTC.